A selection of T cell receptor beta chains follows, all from one sample in a study of blood T cells in healthy people across ages. TCRdb independently ran MiXCR on the 5' RACE reads; one entry per CDR3 protein. The sample includes roughly 800,000 distinct CDR3 sequences, over 45% of them seen just once. The sequencing input was blood. The receptors derive from a man aged 30 to 45 in good health. Both conserved end residues are trimmed from each CDR3. The order of the fields is J gene, clone size, V gene, CDR3 protein. Some rows mark clone size as missing; the rest say once, few, many or name a class of expanded clone.

TRBJ1-6	few	TRBV7-2	ASSLRSSYNSPLH
TRBJ2-3	few	TRBV9	ASSVGNTDTQY
TRBJ2-7	once	TRBV29-1	SVGTSLYEQY
TRBJ2-3	few	TRBV13	ASSPKGDTQY
TRBJ2-1	NA	TRBV24-1	ATSDRTGGYNEQF
TRBJ2-1	NA	TRBV27	ASSYAPGGGYEQF
TRBJ1-1	NA	TRBV29-1	SVVRQGSNTEAF
TRBJ2-5	NA	TRBV11-2	ASSLMTSGETQY
TRBJ2-2	NA	TRBV28	ASKEDRVIGELF
TRBJ2-1	NA	TRBV20-1	SAMGLREKEQF
TRBJ2-1	NA	TRBV20-1	SASRGLAGVYNEQF
TRBJ2-5	few	TRBV7-2	ASRPHRTSLMQETQY
TRBJ2-3	few	TRBV20-1	SATEAGTTPY
TRBJ2-5	NA	TRBV20-1	SATDPDGWETQY
TRBJ2-7	NA	TRBV27	ASSLSLETPFYEQY
TRBJ2-7	NA	TRBV10-3	AIAQTGVNYEQY
NA	once	TRBV6-5	ASSDTLNEQY
TRBJ2-6	few	TRBV20-1	SASGTGSGANVLT
TRBJ2-7	NA	TRBV20-1	SASRTGGYEQY
TRBJ2-3	few	TRBV7-9	ASSLTGGRITDTQY
TRBJ2-7	NA	TRBV10-3	AISVPGQGSSYEQY
TRBJ2-1	NA	TRBV19	ASSHAGDEQF
TRBJ1-2	NA	TRBV7-9	ASSDTTGYGYT
TRBJ2-5	few	TRBV13	ASSLTNGLARAGEQY
TRBJ1-6	NA	TRBV20-1	SAKMSRQGLSPLH
TRBJ1-1	NA	TRBV6-2/TRBV6-3	ASSSQGTEAF
TRBJ2-7	few	TRBV20-1	SAVYGAEQY
TRBJ2-7	NA	TRBV11-2	ASSTGVASYEQY
TRBJ2-1	NA	TRBV10-1	ASSELAGALYNEQF
TRBJ2-7	few	TRBV19	ASSWGVAYEQY
TRBJ2-1	few	TRBV29-1	SVSGLTRGGNEQF
TRBJ2-1	NA	TRBV24-1	ATSDDPGNGNEQF
TRBJ2-7	NA	TRBV15	ATSSPELSNSYEQY
TRBJ2-3	NA	TRBV20-1	SAQVGYGVDTQY
NA	NA	TRBV10-2	ASSEWQGGFYYEQY
TRBJ2-4	few	TRBV20-1	SARELLAGKNIQY
TRBJ2-7	NA	TRBV6-5	ASSYSGAGSYEQY
TRBJ2-5	many	TRBV20-1	SADDGTQKGTQY
TRBJ2-5	NA	TRBV25-1	ASSGVSGTGQETQY
TRBJ2-6	NA	TRBV5-6	ASSLYGAGANVLT
TRBJ1-1	NA	TRBV29-1	TTDGNTEAF
TRBJ1-1	NA	TRBV29-1	SAAQTGNTEAF
TRBJ2-5	NA	TRBV5-4	ASSFDRDQETQY
TRBJ2-1	NA	TRBV7-9	ASRTSGGRRDEQF
TRBJ2-3	NA	TRBV11-2	ASSPWTSGDTQY
TRBJ1-2	few	TRBV20-1	SARASGRARGYT
TRBJ2-5	NA	TRBV11-2	ASSLDTSNQETQY
TRBJ2-5	NA	TRBV29-1	SAGQGFETQY
TRBJ2-7	few	TRBV20-1	SAETGWSASYEQY
TRBJ2-5	NA	TRBV9	ASSVHPEGPGETQY
TRBJ2-7	NA	TRBV3-1	ASSQGTAGYYEQY
TRBJ2-1	few	TRBV6-2/TRBV6-3	ASSYQGLAGVHNEQF
TRBJ2-5	NA	TRBV20-1	SARRLPETQY